This T cell receptor beta chain was retrieved from a study of control samples from healthy donors and cancer patients. The V end was cut by 3 bases, the J end by 7 bases, with 19 bases between. The CDR3 loop spans 16 amino acids. Germline V gene lookup returns CDR1 MGHRA and CDR2 YSYEKL. TCRdb keeps only in-frame clones here, not all; method: immunoSEQ multiplex PCR. The sample consists of about 88,000 clones, 90% to 95% of them appearing once. The sequence was obtained from a young man in good health. The specimen sequenced was blood. This rearrangement joins TRBV4-1 to TRBJ1-5, with a weak D call TRBD1 (6 bases). CDR3 nucleotide sequence: TGCGCCAGCAGCCAGCTCCCTTCACAGGGCCACCAGCCCCAGCATTTT. Translation gives CASSQLPSQGHQPQHF.